This TCR beta chain is drawn from a study of T cell responses to AZD1222 COVID-19 vaccine. Study-level points and caveats: The study found vaccine-associated CD4 TCRs spanning spike, dominant at 160-218 and 743-854.

Measured with immunoSEQ multiplex PCR; TCRdb has only the in-frame clones, and not every one. The sample includes roughly 120,000 clones, about 91% of them seen just once. A remark on this clone: Antigen unknown.

The CDR3 contains 16 residues. V lost 4 bases to trimming and J lost 8 bases, with 24 bases between them. The germline V gene has CDR1 SGDLS and CDR2 YYNGEE. This clonotype was sampled from an adult in good health. This chain uses TRBV9 with TRBJ1-2, with a tentative D call TRBD1 (6 bases). The specimen comprised peripheral blood, sampled on day 0 of AZD1222 vaccination. The CDR3 bases are TGTGCCAGCAGCCCAAACACAGGGCGGTTAAGTGAGGGCTACACCTTC. This codes for CASSPNTGRLSEGYTF.